This T cell receptor (beta chain) was sequenced for a study of spatial heterogeneity in lung cancer. V was pared by 3 bases and J by 2 bases, with 12 bases between. This CDR3 comprises 15 residues. Germline CDR1 reads SGHNT; CDR2 reads YENEEA. Time point of the sample: sample taken at primary tumor resection. Material for sequencing was whole RNA from tumor, nontumor lung or frozen PBMC, left unsorted. Donation came from approximately 69 patients with untreated early-stage non-small cell lung cancer. Unique molecular identifiers, one per molecule, were present on every TCR cDNA molecule. TCRdb redid the calling of the 5' RACE reads with MiXCR, one entry per CDR3 protein. Of 60,000 to 65,000 distinct CDR3 sequences in the sample, about 8% were seen once. The table lists this clonotype with a few counts.

This chain joins TRBV11-3 and TRBJ2-3, with D perhaps TRBD1 (5 bases). This TCR derives from a female donor with early-stage non-small cell lung cancer. This sample comprised PBMCs, obtained at surgery. The CDR3 here is CASSLRQKDTDTQYF. In DNA form, the CDR3 reads TGTGCCAGCAGCTTGCGACAGAAAGACACAGATACGCAGTATTTT.